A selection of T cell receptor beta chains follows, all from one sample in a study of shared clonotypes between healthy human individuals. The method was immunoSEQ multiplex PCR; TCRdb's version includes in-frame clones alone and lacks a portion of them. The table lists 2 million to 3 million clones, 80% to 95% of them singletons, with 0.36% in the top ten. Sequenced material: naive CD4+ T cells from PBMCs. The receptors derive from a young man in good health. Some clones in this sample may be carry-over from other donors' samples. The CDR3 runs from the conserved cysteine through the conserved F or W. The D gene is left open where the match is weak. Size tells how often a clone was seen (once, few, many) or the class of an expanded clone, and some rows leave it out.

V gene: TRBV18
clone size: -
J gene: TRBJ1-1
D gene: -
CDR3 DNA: TGTGCCAGCTCTCCGACAGGCCTCAGTATAATGAACACTGAAGCTTTCTTT
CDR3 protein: CASSPTGLSIMNTEAFF

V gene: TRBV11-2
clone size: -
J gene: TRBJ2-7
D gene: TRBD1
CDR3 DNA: TGTGCCAGCAGAGGGACAGGGTTGTCGTACGAGCAGTACTTC
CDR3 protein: CASRGTGLSYEQYF

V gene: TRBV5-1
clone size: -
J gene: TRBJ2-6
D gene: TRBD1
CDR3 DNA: TGCGCCAGCAGCTTCGGGACAGCCTCTGGGGCCAACGTCCTGACTTTC
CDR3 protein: CASSFGTASGANVLTF

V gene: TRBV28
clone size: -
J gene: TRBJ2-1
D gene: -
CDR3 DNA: TGTGCCAGCAGTTTGCCTTCGAGGAATGAGCAGTTCTTC
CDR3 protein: CASSLPSRNEQFF

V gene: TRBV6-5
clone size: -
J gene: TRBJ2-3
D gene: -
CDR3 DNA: TGTGCCAGCAGTTCGGGACAAGATACGCAGTATTTT
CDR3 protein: CASSSGQDTQYF

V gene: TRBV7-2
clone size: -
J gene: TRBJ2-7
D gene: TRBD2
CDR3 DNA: TGTGCCAGCAGCTTAGGAAGACTAGCGGGGGAGCAGTACTTC
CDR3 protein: CASSLGRLAGEQYF

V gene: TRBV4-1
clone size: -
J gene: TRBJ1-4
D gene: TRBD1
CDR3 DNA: TGCGCCAGCAGCCGGGGAATGGGACAGGGGGGTGAAAAACTGTTTTTT
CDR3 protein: CASSRGMGQGGEKLFF

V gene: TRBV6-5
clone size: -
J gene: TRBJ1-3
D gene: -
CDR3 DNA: TGTGCCAGCAGTTCGCGACAGCCGACTGGAAACACCATATATTTT
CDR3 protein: CASSSRQPTGNTIYF

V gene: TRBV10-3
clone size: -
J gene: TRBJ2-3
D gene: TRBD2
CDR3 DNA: TGTGCCATCAGTGAGTCCCCGGGACTAGCGGTCCGAGATACGCAGTATTTT
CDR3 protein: CAISESPGLAVRDTQYF

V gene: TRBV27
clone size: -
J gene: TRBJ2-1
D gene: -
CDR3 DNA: TGTGCCAGCAGTTTAATTCGTGACTACAATGAGCAGTTCTTC
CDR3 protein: CASSLIRDYNEQFF

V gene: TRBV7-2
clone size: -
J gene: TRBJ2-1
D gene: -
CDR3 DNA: TGTGCCAGCAGCTCCCGACCGAGCTCCTACAATGAGCAGTTCTTC
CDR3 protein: CASSSRPSSYNEQFF

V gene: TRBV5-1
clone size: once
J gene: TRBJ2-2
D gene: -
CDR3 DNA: TGCGCCAGCAGTGTCGCGACCGGGGGCACCGGGGAGCTGTTTTTT
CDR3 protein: CASSVATGGTGELFF

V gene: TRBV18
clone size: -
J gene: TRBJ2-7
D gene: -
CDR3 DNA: TGTGCCAGCTCACCACCGTCCATTTGGGGGACCGACTCCTACGAGCAGTACTTC
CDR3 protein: CASSPPSIWGTDSYEQYF

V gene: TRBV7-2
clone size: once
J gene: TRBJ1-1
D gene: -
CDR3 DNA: TGTGCCAGCAGCTTCCGAGTCTTTGGTGAAGCTTTCTTT
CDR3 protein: CASSFRVFGEAFF